The next 3 T cell receptor beta chains were all read from a single sample in a study of cytomegalovirus exposure and HLA in healthy donors. The PCR employed 60 Vbeta primers together with 13 Jbeta primers. Method: immunoSEQ multiplex PCR; TCRdb's copy keeps in-frame clones and lacks some. In all, the sample yields 120,000 to 150,000 clones. Sequenced sample: PBMCs. Every receptor here comes from a man aged 35 to 55 in good health and CMV-seronegative.

This chain connects TRBV5-8 to TRBJ1-1; D gene uncertain. CDR3 length: 14 residues. Germline CDR1 reads SGHTS; CDR2 reads YDEGEE. Trimming took 4 bases from V and 5 from J, leaving 15 bases between them. CDR3: CASSGSRVWTEAFF. The CDR3 DNA is TGTGCCAGCAGCGGATCGCGGGTTTGGACTGAAGCTTTCTTT.

The V and J genes are TRBV7-2 and TRBJ1-3; 7 bases align to TRBD1. Per germline, CDR1 SGHTA and CDR2 FQGNSA. With V trimmed by 1 base and J by 3 bases, 6 bases remained unmatched. CDR3 size: 16 residues. The DNA for the CDR3 is TGTGCCAGCAGCTTAGTCGAGGGGGCGTATGGAAACACCATATATTTT. Residues: CASSLVEGAYGNTIYF.

This chain connects TRBV15 to TRBJ1-5, with 8 bases fitting TRBD1. Germline trimming cut 0 bases from V and 6 bases from J; bases unmatched to any gene: 4. Germline V gene data show CDR1 as LNHNV and CDR2 as YYDKDF (reference sequence). The CDR3 covers 15 residues. The chain's CDR3 is CATSRDIGQGQPQHF. The CDR3, as DNA: TGTGCCACCAGCAGAGATATCGGACAGGGTCAGCCCCAGCATTTT.